This T cell receptor beta chain was retrieved from a study of shared clonotypes between healthy human individuals. Per the germline V gene, CDR1 is SNHLY and CDR2 is FYNNEI. The CDR3 totals 13 residues. V shed 2 bases and J shed 4 bases, with 5 bases lying between them. Sequenced by immunoSEQ multiplex PCR; TCRdb stores in-frame clones only, minus some. The data show a few million clones, around 94% seen once. CD4+ cells yielded CD45RA+ naive and CD45RA-negative memory subsets. V gene TRBV2 combines with J gene TRBJ2-2; D is uncertain. This clonotype was sampled from a man between 18 and 35 years old in good health. The specimen was naive CD4+ T cells sorted from blood. Subset reported: CD45RA+ positively selected. The CDR3: CASSERVTGELFF. The CDR3 DNA is TGTGCCAGCAGTGAAAGGGTCACCGGGGAGCTGTTTTTT.